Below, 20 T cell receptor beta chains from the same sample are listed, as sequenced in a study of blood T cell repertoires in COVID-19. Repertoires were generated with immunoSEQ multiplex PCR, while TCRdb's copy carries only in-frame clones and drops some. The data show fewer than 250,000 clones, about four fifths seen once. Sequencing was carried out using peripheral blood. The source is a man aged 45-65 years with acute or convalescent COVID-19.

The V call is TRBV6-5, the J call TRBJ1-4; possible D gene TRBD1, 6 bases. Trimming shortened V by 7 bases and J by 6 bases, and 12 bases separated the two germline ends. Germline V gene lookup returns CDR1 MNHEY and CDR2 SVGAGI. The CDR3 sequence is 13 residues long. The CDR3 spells CASIGTPYEKLFF. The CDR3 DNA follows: TGTGCCAGCATCGGGACACCGTATGAAAAACTGTTTTTT.

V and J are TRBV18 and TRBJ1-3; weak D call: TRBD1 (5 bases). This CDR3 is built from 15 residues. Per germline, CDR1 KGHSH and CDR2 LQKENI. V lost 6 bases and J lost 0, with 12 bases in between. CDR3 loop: CASSRGTGSGNTIYF. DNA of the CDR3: TGTGCCAGCTCCCGGGGGACGGGCTCTGGAAACACCATATATTTT.

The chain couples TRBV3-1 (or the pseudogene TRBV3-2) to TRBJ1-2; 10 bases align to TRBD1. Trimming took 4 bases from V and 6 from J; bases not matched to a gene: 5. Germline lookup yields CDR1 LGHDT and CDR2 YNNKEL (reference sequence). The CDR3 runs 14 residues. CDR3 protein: CASSRRQGANGYTF. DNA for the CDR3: TGTGCCAGCAGCCGTCGACAGGGGGCCAATGGCTACACCTTC.

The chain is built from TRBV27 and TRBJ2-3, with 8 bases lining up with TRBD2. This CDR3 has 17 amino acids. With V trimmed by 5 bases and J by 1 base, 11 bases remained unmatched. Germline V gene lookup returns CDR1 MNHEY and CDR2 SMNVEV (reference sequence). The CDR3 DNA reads TGTGCCAGCAGTCCTAGACAGCGGGAGTTGGGCACAGATACGCAGTATTTT. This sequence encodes CASSPRQRELGTDTQYF.

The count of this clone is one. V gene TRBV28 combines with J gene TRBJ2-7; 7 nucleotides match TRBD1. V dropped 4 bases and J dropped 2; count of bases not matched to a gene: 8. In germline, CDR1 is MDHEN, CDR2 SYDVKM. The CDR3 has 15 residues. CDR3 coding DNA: TGTGCCAGCAGTTCCCCCGGGACAGAAACCTACGAGCAGTACTTC. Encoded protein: CASSSPGTETYEQYF.

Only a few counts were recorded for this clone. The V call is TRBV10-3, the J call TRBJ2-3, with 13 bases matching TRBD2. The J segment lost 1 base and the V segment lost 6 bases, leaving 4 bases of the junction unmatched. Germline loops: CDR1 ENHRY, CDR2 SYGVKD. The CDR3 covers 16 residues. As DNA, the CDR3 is TGTGCCATCAGCGGACTAGCGGGAGTAGGCACAGATACGCAGTATTTT. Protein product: CAISGLAGVGTDTQYF.

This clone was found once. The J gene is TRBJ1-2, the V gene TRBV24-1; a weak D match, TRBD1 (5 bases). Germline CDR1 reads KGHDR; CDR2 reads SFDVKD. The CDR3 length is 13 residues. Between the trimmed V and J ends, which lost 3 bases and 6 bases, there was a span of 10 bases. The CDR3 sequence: CATSDSGGHGYTF. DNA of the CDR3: TGTGCCACCAGTGATAGCGGGGGACATGGCTACACCTTC.

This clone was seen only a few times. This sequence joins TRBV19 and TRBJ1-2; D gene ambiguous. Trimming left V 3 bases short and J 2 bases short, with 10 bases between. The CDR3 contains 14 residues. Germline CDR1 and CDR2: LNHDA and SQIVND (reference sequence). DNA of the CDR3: TGTGCCAGTAGTATCCCGGGGTCGAACTATGGCTACACCTTC. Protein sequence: CASSIPGSNYGYTF.

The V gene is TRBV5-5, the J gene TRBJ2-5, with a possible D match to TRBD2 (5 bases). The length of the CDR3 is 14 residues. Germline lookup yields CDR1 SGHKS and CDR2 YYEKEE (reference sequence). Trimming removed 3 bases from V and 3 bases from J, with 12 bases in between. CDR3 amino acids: CASSSPAGKETQYF. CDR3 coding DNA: TGTGCCAGCAGCTCCCCGGCGGGCAAAGAGACCCAGTACTTC.

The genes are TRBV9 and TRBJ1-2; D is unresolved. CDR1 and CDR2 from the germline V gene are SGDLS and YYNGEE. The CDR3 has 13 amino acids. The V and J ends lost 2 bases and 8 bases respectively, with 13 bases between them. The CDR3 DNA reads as TGTGCCAGCAGCGTTACTGAGGTTGGGGGCTACACCTTC. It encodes CASSVTEVGGYTF.

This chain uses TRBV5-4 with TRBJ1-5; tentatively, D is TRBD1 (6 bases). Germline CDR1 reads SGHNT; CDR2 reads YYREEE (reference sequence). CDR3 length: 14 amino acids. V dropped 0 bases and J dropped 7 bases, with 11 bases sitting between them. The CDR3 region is CASSLAGVGQPQHF. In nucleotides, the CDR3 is TGTGCCAGCAGCTTGGCAGGGGTTGGGCAGCCCCAGCATTTT.

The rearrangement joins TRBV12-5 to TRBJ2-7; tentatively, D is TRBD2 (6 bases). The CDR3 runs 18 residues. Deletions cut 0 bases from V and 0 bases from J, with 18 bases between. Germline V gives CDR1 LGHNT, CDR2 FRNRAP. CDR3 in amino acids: CASGLVPTGLLSSYEQYF. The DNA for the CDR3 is TGTGCTAGTGGTTTGGTACCCACAGGACTACTTAGCTCCTACGAGCAGTACTTC. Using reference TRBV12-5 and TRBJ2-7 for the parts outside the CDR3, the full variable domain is DARVTQTPRHKVTEMGQEVTMRCQPILGHNTVFWYRQTMMQGLELLAYFRNRAPLDDSGMPKDRFSAEMPDATLATLKIQPSEPRDSAVYFCASGLVPTGLLSSYEQYFGPGTRLTVT.

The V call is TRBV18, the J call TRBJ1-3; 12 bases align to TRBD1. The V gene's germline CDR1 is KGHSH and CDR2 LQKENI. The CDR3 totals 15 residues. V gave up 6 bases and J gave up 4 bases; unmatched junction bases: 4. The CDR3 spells CASSPGTGGGNTIYF. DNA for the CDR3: TGTGCCAGCTCTCCCGGGACAGGGGGCGGAAACACCATATATTTT.

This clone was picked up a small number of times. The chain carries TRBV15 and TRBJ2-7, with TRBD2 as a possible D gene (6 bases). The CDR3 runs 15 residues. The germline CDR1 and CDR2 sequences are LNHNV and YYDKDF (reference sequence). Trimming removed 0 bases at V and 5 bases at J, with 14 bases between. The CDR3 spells CATSRDPGGSDEQYF. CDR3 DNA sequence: TGTGCCACCAGCAGAGATCCCGGGGGATCAGACGAGCAGTACTTC.

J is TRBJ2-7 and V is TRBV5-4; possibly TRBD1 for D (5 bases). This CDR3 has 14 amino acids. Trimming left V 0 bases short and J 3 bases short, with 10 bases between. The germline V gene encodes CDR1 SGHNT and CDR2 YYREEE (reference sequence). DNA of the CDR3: TGTGCCAGCAGCTTGGGGGGCAGAAACTACGAGCAGTACTTC. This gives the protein CASSLGGRNYEQYF. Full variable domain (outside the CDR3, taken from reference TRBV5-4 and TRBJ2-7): ETGVTQSPTHLIKTRGQQVTLRCSSQSGHNTVSWYQQALGQGPQFIFQYYREEENGRGNFPPRFSGLQFPNYSSELNVNALELDDSALYLCASSLGGRNYEQYFGPGTRLTVT.

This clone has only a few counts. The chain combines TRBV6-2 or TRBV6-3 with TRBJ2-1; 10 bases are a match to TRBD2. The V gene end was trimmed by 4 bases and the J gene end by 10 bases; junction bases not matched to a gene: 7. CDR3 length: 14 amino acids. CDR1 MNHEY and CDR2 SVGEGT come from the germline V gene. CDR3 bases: TGTGCCAGCAGTTCCCTAGCGGGAGTAAGGGAGCAGTTCTTC. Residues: CASSSLAGVREQFF.

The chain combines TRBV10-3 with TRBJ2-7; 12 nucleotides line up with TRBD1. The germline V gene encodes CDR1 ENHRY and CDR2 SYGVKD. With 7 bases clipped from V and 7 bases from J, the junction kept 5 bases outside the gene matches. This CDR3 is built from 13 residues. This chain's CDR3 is CAITGQGAREQYF. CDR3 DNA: TGTGCCATCACGGGACAGGGGGCGCGGGAGCAGTACTTC.

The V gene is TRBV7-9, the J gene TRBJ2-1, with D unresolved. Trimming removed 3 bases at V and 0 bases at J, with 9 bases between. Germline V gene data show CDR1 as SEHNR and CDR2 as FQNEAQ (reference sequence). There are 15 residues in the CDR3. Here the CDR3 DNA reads TGTGCCAGCAGCTTTGTCGCCAGCTCCTACAATGAGCAGTTCTTC. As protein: CASSFVASSYNEQFF.

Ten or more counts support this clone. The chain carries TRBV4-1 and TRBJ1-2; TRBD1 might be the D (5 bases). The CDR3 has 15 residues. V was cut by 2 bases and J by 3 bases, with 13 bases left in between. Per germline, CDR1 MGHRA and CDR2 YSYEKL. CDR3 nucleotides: TGCGCCAGCAGCCAAAATTGGGGCAGAGACTATGGCTACACCTTC. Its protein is CASSQNWGRDYGYTF.

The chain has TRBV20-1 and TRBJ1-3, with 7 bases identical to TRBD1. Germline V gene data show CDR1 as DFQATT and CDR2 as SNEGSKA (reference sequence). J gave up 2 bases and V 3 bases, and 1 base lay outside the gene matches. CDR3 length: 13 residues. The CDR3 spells CSASTGAGNTIYF. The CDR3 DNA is TGCAGTGCTAGTACAGGGGCTGGAAACACCATATATTTT.